This is a list of T cell receptor beta chains from one sample in a study of cytomegalovirus exposure and HLA in healthy donors. This table comes from immunoSEQ multiplex PCR, and its TCRdb copy is limited to in-frame clones, with some not included. The profile shows under 55,000 clones, approximately 77% of them singletons. Specimen: PBMCs. The receptors originated from a woman aged 50 to 60 in good health and CMV-seronegative. CDR3s include the opening cysteine and the closing phenylalanine or tryptophan. The D gene is left open where the match is weak. Size is omitted from some rows. Given values are once, few, many or a class for expanded clones.

d_call: NA
j_call: TRBJ1-5
clone_size: few
v_call: TRBV5-8
cdr3_aa: CASSFTGSEGQPQHF
cdr3_nt: TGTGCCAGCAGCTTTACAGGGTCGGAAGGACAGCCCCAGCATTTT

d_call: NA
j_call: TRBJ2-5
clone_size: NA
v_call: TRBV4-2
cdr3_aa: CASSQGEPFSPQYF
cdr3_nt: TGTGCCAGCAGCCAAGGAGAGCCTTTCTCACCCCAGTACTTC

d_call: TRBD2
j_call: TRBJ2-7
clone_size: few
v_call: TRBV14
cdr3_aa: CASSQEGWSLAGSYEQYF
cdr3_nt: TGTGCCAGCAGCCAAGAAGGTTGGAGCCTAGCGGGGTCCTACGAGCAGTACTTC

d_call: TRBD2
j_call: TRBJ2-7
clone_size: once
v_call: TRBV19
cdr3_aa: CASSRGLAGFYEQYF
cdr3_nt: TGTGCCAGTAGTAGGGGACTAGCGGGATTTTACGAGCAGTACTTC

d_call: NA
j_call: TRBJ1-6
clone_size: NA
v_call: TRBV29-1
cdr3_aa: CSVEEGYNSPLHF
cdr3_nt: TGCAGCGTTGAGGAGGGATATAATTCACCCCTCCACTTT

d_call: NA
j_call: TRBJ1-3
clone_size: NA
v_call: TRBV19
cdr3_aa: CATQGSGNTIYF
cdr3_nt: TGTGCCACCCAGGGCTCTGGAAACACCATATATTTT

d_call: NA
j_call: TRBJ1-1
clone_size: NA
v_call: TRBV13
cdr3_aa: CASSLGGDTEAFF
cdr3_nt: TGTGCCAGCAGCTTAGGCGGAGACACTGAAGCTTTCTTT

d_call: NA
j_call: TRBJ1-4
clone_size: few
v_call: TRBV6-6
cdr3_aa: CASRPPSWRPNEKLFF
cdr3_nt: TGTGCCAGCAGACCCCCCTCGTGGCGGCCTAATGAAAAACTGTTTTTT

d_call: TRBD2
j_call: TRBJ2-5
clone_size: NA
v_call: TRBV25-1
cdr3_aa: CASSIKAGVETQYF
cdr3_nt: TGTGCCAGCAGTATAAAAGCGGGGGTTGAGACCCAGTACTTC

d_call: TRBD2
j_call: TRBJ2-1
clone_size: medium-sized
v_call: TRBV4-2
cdr3_aa: CASSHGLAGEGNEQFF
cdr3_nt: TGTGCCAGCAGCCACGGACTAGCGGGGGAGGGAAATGAGCAGTTCTTC

d_call: TRBD2
j_call: TRBJ2-1
clone_size: NA
v_call: TRBV28
cdr3_aa: CASSSGGLAGAYNEQFF
cdr3_nt: TGTGCCAGCAGTTCCGGGGGACTAGCGGGCGCGTACAATGAGCAGTTCTTC

d_call: TRBD1
j_call: TRBJ1-4
clone_size: few
v_call: TRBV28
cdr3_aa: CASSSGTVFNEKLFF
cdr3_nt: TGTGCCAGCAGTTCAGGGACAGTCTTTAATGAAAAACTGTTTTTT

d_call: NA
j_call: TRBJ2-2
clone_size: NA
v_call: TRBV7-8
cdr3_aa: CASSLNTGTNTGELFF
cdr3_nt: TGTGCCAGCAGCTTAAACACGGGAACGAACACCGGGGAGCTGTTTTTT

d_call: NA
j_call: TRBJ1-4
clone_size: few
v_call: TRBV21-1
cdr3_aa: CASSKGELPTNEKLFF
cdr3_nt: TGTGCCAGCAGCAAAGGGGAGCTTCCAACTAATGAAAAACTGTTTTTT

d_call: NA
j_call: TRBJ1-1
clone_size: NA
v_call: TRBV14
cdr3_aa: CASSRGGGREAFF
cdr3_nt: TGTGCCAGCAGCCGCGGAGGTGGGAGGGAGGCTTTCTTT

d_call: TRBD1
j_call: TRBJ1-6
clone_size: NA
v_call: TRBV2
cdr3_aa: CASKPVGQGFSPLHF
cdr3_nt: TGTGCCAGCAAGCCTGTGGGACAGGGTTTTTCACCCCTCCACTTT

d_call: TRBD2
j_call: TRBJ2-1
clone_size: few
v_call: TRBV7-6
cdr3_aa: CASSFPSGPLSVNEQFF
cdr3_nt: TGTGCCAGCAGCTTTCCTAGCGGGCCTTTATCTGTAAATGAGCAGTTCTTC

d_call: TRBD1
j_call: TRBJ2-5
clone_size: NA
v_call: TRBV29-1
cdr3_aa: CSVDLQGARETQYF
cdr3_nt: TGCAGCGTTGATTTGCAGGGGGCGAGAGAGACCCAGTACTTC

d_call: NA
j_call: TRBJ1-6
clone_size: NA
v_call: TRBV28
cdr3_aa: CASILNRNSPLHF
cdr3_nt: TGTGCCAGCATACTCAACAGGAATTCACCCCTCCACTTT

d_call: NA
j_call: TRBJ1-5
clone_size: NA
v_call: TRBV28
cdr3_aa: CASSLGKISVAQHF
cdr3_nt: TGTGCCAGCAGTTTAGGCAAGATATCAGTGGCCCAGCATTTT

d_call: NA
j_call: TRBJ2-1
clone_size: NA
v_call: TRBV5-1
cdr3_aa: CASSLTSPWYNEQFF
cdr3_nt: TGCGCCAGCAGCCTTACTAGCCCGTGGTACAATGAGCAGTTCTTC

d_call: TRBD2
j_call: TRBJ2-1
clone_size: NA
v_call: TRBV7-8
cdr3_aa: CASSPTLAGAINEQFF
cdr3_nt: TGTGCCAGCAGCCCTACCCTAGCGGGAGCGATCAATGAGCAGTTCTTC

d_call: NA
j_call: TRBJ2-6
clone_size: few
v_call: TRBV28
cdr3_aa: CASSAPAVSGANVLTF
cdr3_nt: TGTGCCAGCAGTGCACCCGCGGTCTCTGGGGCCAACGTCCTGACTTTC

d_call: NA
j_call: TRBJ2-2
clone_size: NA
v_call: TRBV30
cdr3_aa: CAGPGASTGELFF
cdr3_nt: TGTGCCGGTCCAGGGGCGAGCACCGGGGAGCTGTTTTTT

d_call: NA
j_call: TRBJ1-2
clone_size: NA
v_call: TRBV5-1
cdr3_aa: CASSSDSNYGYTF
cdr3_nt: TGCGCCAGCAGCTCAGATTCTAACTATGGCTACACCTTC

d_call: NA
j_call: TRBJ1-2
clone_size: few
v_call: TRBV9
cdr3_aa: CASSVGQGGYGYTF
cdr3_nt: TGTGCCAGCAGCGTAGGGCAAGGGGGCTATGGCTACACCTTC

d_call: NA
j_call: TRBJ2-3
clone_size: medium-sized
v_call: TRBV10-1
cdr3_aa: CASSESQGPTDTQYF
cdr3_nt: TGCGCCAGCAGTGAATCCCAGGGTCCCACAGATACGCAGTATTTT

d_call: TRBD1
j_call: TRBJ2-5
clone_size: once
v_call: TRBV13
cdr3_aa: CASSLETGGPQETQYF
cdr3_nt: TGTGCCAGCAGCTTAGAGACAGGGGGCCCCCAAGAGACCCAGTACTTC

d_call: NA
j_call: TRBJ2-7
clone_size: NA
v_call: TRBV28
cdr3_aa: CASTWESPPYEQYF
cdr3_nt: TGTGCCAGCACCTGGGAGAGCCCGCCCTACGAGCAGTACTTC

d_call: NA
j_call: TRBJ2-3
clone_size: NA
v_call: TRBV25-1
cdr3_aa: CASSEGPPDTQYF
cdr3_nt: TGTGCCAGCAGTGAAGGCCCCCCAGATACGCAGTATTTT

d_call: NA
j_call: TRBJ2-1
clone_size: NA
v_call: TRBV4-2
cdr3_aa: CASSRTTYEQFF
cdr3_nt: TGTGCCAGCAGCCGAACCACATATGAGCAGTTCTTC

d_call: TRBD1
j_call: TRBJ1-3
clone_size: NA
v_call: TRBV6-5
cdr3_aa: CASTWDSRPGNTIYF
cdr3_nt: TGTGCCAGCACCTGGGACAGCCGACCTGGAAACACCATATATTTT

d_call: TRBD2
j_call: TRBJ2-7
clone_size: few
v_call: TRBV30
cdr3_aa: CASLTSGGYEQYF
cdr3_nt: TGTGCCTCCTTGACTAGCGGGGGATACGAGCAGTACTTC

d_call: NA
j_call: TRBJ1-1
clone_size: few
v_call: TRBV5-4
cdr3_aa: CASSLGGTQEKAFF
cdr3_nt: TGTGCCAGCAGCTTGGGGGGGACTCAGGAAAAAGCTTTCTTT

d_call: TRBD2
j_call: TRBJ2-2
clone_size: NA
v_call: TRBV30
cdr3_aa: CAWSPWRTSGRPPSELFF
cdr3_nt: TGTGCCTGGAGTCCATGGAGGACTAGCGGGAGGCCTCCCTCAGAGCTGTTTTTT

d_call: TRBD2
j_call: TRBJ2-1
clone_size: NA
v_call: TRBV2
cdr3_aa: CASWPGTSGTIEQFF
cdr3_nt: TGTGCCAGCTGGCCAGGGACTAGCGGGACGATTGAGCAGTTCTTC

d_call: NA
j_call: TRBJ2-5
clone_size: few
v_call: TRBV9
cdr3_aa: CASSVGVTQETQYF
cdr3_nt: TGTGCCAGCAGCGTAGGGGTGACACAAGAGACCCAGTACTTC

d_call: TRBD2
j_call: TRBJ2-1
clone_size: NA
v_call: TRBV30
cdr3_aa: CAWSVGLAGVSEQFF
cdr3_nt: TGTGCCTGGAGTGTCGGACTAGCGGGAGTAAGTGAGCAGTTCTTC

d_call: NA
j_call: TRBJ1-5
clone_size: NA
v_call: TRBV19
cdr3_aa: CASSRGGWTTSPNQPQHF
cdr3_nt: TGTGCCAGTAGTAGGGGGGGCTGGACTACATCACCAAATCAGCCCCAGCATTTT

d_call: TRBD2
j_call: TRBJ2-7
clone_size: few
v_call: TRBV30
cdr3_aa: CAWSVGGGGYEQYF
cdr3_nt: TGTGCCTGGAGTGTAGGCGGGGGGGGGTACGAGCAGTACTTC

d_call: NA
j_call: TRBJ2-2
clone_size: NA
v_call: TRBV19
cdr3_aa: CASSPLGGFTGELFF
cdr3_nt: TGTGCCAGTAGCCCTCTCGGCGGATTCACCGGGGAGCTGTTTTTT

d_call: NA
j_call: TRBJ1-4
clone_size: once
v_call: TRBV5-4
cdr3_aa: CASSLDVWATNEKLFF
cdr3_nt: TGTGCCAGCAGCTTGGATGTCTGGGCCACTAATGAAAAACTGTTTTTT